Listed here is a single TCR beta chain. With 2 bases removed from V and 3 bases from J, the gap between germline ends came to 13 bases. The CDR3 length is 15 residues. Germline loops: CDR1 SEHNR, CDR2 FQNEAQ (reference sequence). TCRdb's copy holds only in-frame clones and misses some; the assay was immunoSEQ multiplex PCR. In the table there are roughly 30,000 clones, approximately 90% of which are singletons. The sample comes from a study of T cells after posttransplantation cyclophosphamide. The chain employs TRBV7-9 and TRBJ1-1; D is unresolved. Specimen: PBMCs. The TCR comes from a woman between 40 and 50 years old with a blood cancer, CMV-positive, and with a related stem cell donor. Written as DNA, the CDR3 is TGTGCCAGCAGCTTATTTAGCGGGCCTCACACTGAAGCTTTCTTT. This encodes CASSLFSGPHTEAFF.